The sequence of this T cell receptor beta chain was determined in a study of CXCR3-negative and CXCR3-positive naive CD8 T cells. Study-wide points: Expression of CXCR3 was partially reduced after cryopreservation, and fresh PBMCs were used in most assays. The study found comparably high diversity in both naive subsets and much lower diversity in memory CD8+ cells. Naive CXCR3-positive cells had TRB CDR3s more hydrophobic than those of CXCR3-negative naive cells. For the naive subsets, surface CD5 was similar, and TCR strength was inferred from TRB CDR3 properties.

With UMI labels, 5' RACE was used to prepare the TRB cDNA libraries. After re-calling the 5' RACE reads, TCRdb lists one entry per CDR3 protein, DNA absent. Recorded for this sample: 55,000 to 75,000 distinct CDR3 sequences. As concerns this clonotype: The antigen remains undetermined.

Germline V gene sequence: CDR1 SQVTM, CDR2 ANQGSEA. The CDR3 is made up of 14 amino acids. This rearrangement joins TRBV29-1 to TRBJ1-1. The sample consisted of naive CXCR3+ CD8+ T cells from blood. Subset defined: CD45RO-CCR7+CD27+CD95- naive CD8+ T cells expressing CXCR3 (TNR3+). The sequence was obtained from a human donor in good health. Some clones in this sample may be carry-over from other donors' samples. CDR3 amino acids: CSVVSWVYNTEAFF.